This record looks at one T cell receptor beta chain sequence and its context. Its antigen is not yet known. Germline and junction disagree at one end, which may indicate a read error. TCRbeta-specific cDNA was reverse-transcribed from 500 ng total RNA using a constant-region primer and ProtoScript II reverse transcriptase. Construction of the TCRbeta libraries relied on three nested rounds of multiplex PCR, following a slightly modified ARM-PCR procedure. Multiplex TRBV1-TRBV30 forward primers and a Cbeta reverse primer were used in the first two PCR rounds, each of which was run for about 10 cycles. Sample barcodes and Illumina adapters were attached in a final 25-cycle PCR using Deep VentR polymerase. Before sequencing, amplicons between 200 and 500 bp were purified from gel using a QIAquick gel extraction kit. The TCRbeta amplicons were sequenced with 250-bp paired-end reads on an Illumina HiSeq 2500. Regarding the original processing steps: Quality trimming of reads was performed with Trimmomatic v0.33, and paired reads were merged with FLASH v1.2.11 so that full CDR3 sequences could be recovered. MiGEC v1.2.1b assigned V, D and J germline segments to the rearranged TCRbeta sequences. Clonotype statistics and Shannon-Wiener diversity indices were computed with VDJtools v1.0.0. To reduce sampling bias, subsequent analyses other than the diversity analysis used only the 250 most abundant clonotypes in each sample. The raw public reads went through TCRdb reprocessing: fastp at Q25, MiXCR clone calling, in-frame beta chains kept. Entries are consolidated by CDR3 protein sequence, retaining the most common genes and DNA. The V and J calls, along with clone size, are taken from TCRdb and not from the paper's own processing. The sample profile shows about 330,000 distinct CDR3 sequences; almost 65% of them were found once. 5.5% to 7% of the sample comes from the top ten.

The sample comes from a study of tumor-infiltrating lymphocytes in primary liver carcinoma (dated by TCRdb to about 2017). About the investigation overall: Four or five patients with histopathologically diagnosed primary liver carcinoma underwent surgical resection in China between November 2015 and March 2016. High reproducibility was observed for the technical replicate repertoires, with mean shared-clone rates around 0.9 and correlation coefficients above 0.95. Hepatocellular carcinoma (four) or combined HCC and intrahepatic cholangiocarcinoma (one) was present in the five patients, who were three men and two women aged 30 to 69 years. Samples yielded roughly 3.65 to 7.5 million productive TCRbeta reads; read depth did not differ significantly between tissue types. Tumors of the five patients were stage T1-T3 N0M0 with maximum diameters of roughly 4.2 to 11 cm. TCRbeta repertoire sequencing covered roughly 35 specimens from 5 patients: roughly 25 tumor regions, 5 adjacent noncancerous liver tissues and 5 peripheral blood samples. Across five regions of each liver tumor, along with adjacent normal tissue and blood, the study brought together TCRbeta repertoire sequencing, expression microarrays and whole-exome sequencing. Beyond this particular receptor, the publication reports: Repertoire overlap was higher between tumor regions (mean around 36%) than tumor-adjacent (17%) or tumor-blood (about 15%) pairs, consistent with antigen-driven expansion. With just four to six patients in the study, the authors point out that the findings should be validated in a larger study. The top 250 clones accounted for a significantly greater share of the repertoire in tumors than in blood (p = 0.039). Because the samples were bulk and unsorted, CD4+ and CD8+ T cell repertoires could not be compared. Only the TCR beta chain was sequenced, which likely underestimates true repertoire diversity because unpaired alpha chains were not captured.

The CDR3 holds 15 amino acids from the cysteine to the phenylalanine. Only the CDR3 portion is preserved as DNA: 45 bases, with reading frame beginning at the first base. CDR1 and CDR2 were assigned from the germline V gene as SGHAT and FQNNGV. Blood RNA was extracted from unsorted whole blood with TRIzol reagent; germline DNA came from the DNeasy Blood & Tissue kit. Patients had chronic HBV infection and were treatment-naive at sampling. Before surgery, roughly 4 milliliters of peripheral blood were collected into K2EDTA tubes. Sequenced: peripheral blood. The receptor comes from a man between 35 and 55 years old with primary liver carcinoma and hepatitis B virus infection. This chain is built from TRBV11-2 and TRBJ1-5, with 10 bases in between that match TRBD1. For the CDR3, the sequence is CASSQTGGVNQPQHF. The DNA sequence is TGTGCCAGCAGCCAGACAGGGGGCGTCAATCAGCCCCAACATTTT.